This passage covers 24 T cell receptor beta chains from one sample sequenced in a study of blood T cells in healthy people across ages. Combining a sample-barcoded 5' primer with a J-beta primer mix, a second PCR ran for about 7 to 11 cycles. TCRdb re-called the 5' RACE reads with MiXCR, one entry per CDR3 protein. Of roughly 1 million distinct CDR3 sequences listed, less than 25% were seen once; the top ten hold 0.65% to 0.75%. These data were also filed under a second study, of T cells of mothers and their children.

Sequencing was done on a sample of blood. The receptors were gathered from a girl aged 2 to 9 in good health.

This clonotype was seen more than once but under ten times. V usage is TRBV4-3 and J usage is TRBJ2-7; D is unclear. The germline V gene has CDR1 LGHNA and CDR2 YSLEER. Trimming cost V 2 bases and J 7 bases, with 15 bases left between them. The CDR3 runs 14 residues. CDR3 in amino acids: CASSQSYESGEQYF. CDR3 sequence (DNA): TGCGCCAGCAGCCAATCGTACGAGTCGGGTGAGCAGTACTTC.

The V call is TRBV15, the J call TRBJ2-1; 8 nucleotides align to TRBD2. V was pared by 5 bases and J by 5 bases, with 5 bases of the junction left unmatched. Germline assignment: CDR1 LNHNV and CDR2 YYDKDF (reference sequence). The CDR3 has 14 amino acids. CDR3 sequence reads: CATSRSGRDNEQFF. The CDR3 bases are TGTGCCACCAGCCGAAGCGGGAGAGACAATGAGCAGTTCTTC.

The table lists this clonotype with a few counts. The chain employs TRBV20-1 and TRBJ2-5, with a tentative D call TRBD1 (5 bases). The J call could be wrong; TRBJ2-7 is a better fit for the DNA end. The CDR3 consists of 13 residues. Per the germline V gene, CDR1 is DFQATT and CDR2 is SNEGSKA (reference sequence). The CDR3 coding sequence is TGCAGTGCGGGGCAGGCTAGCTCCTACGAGCAGTACTTC. This codes for CSAGQASSYEQYF.

The chain joins TRBV12-3 or TRBV12-4 to TRBJ2-1, with D unclear. With the DNA end fitting TRBJ2-5 better, the J assignment may be wrong. The CDR3 is made up of 14 amino acids. The CDR3 coding sequence is TGTGCCAGCAGTTCCCAGACTGCTCAAGAGACCCAGTACTTC. This gives the protein CASSSQTAQETQYF.

The CDR3 region is CASSSSSGGELFF. The DNA of the CDR3 is TGTGCCAGCAGCTCAAGTTCGGGCGGGGAGCTGTTTTTT. This rearrangement joins TRBV11-2 to TRBJ2-2; D is unresolved. Germline CDR1 SGHAT, CDR2 FQNNGV. The CDR3 is made up of 13 amino acids. Deletions cut 4 bases from V and 7 bases from J, with 10 bases between.

The chain is built from TRBV3-1 and TRBJ2-2; no reliable D call. Germline CDR1 reads LGHDT; CDR2 reads YNNKEL (reference sequence). The CDR3 contains 19 residues. The V gene lost 2 bases and the J gene lost 3 bases, with 22 bases spanning the gap. CDR3 nucleotides: TGTGCCAGCAGCCAAAAGGTTACGGATGGGGAACCATACACCGGGGAGCTGTTTTTT. Translating gives CASSQKVTDGEPYTGELFF.

This clonotype was seen only a few times. DNA for the CDR3: TGCAGCGTTATCTTGCTAGCGGCACAAGAGACCCAGTACTTC. Amino acid sequence: CSVILLAAQETQYF. The chain uses TRBV29-1 and TRBJ2-5; 7 positions agree with TRBD2. J gave up 2 bases and V 5 bases, and 8 bases lay outside the gene matches. CDR1 SQVTM and CDR2 ANQGSEA come from the germline V gene. CDR3 length equals 14 residues.

This clonotype was observed a handful of times. The rearrangement links TRBV7-9 to TRBJ2-1; perhaps TRBD2 as D (6 bases). This CDR3 is 15 amino acids long. The germline CDR1 and CDR2 sequences are SEHNR and FQNEAQ (reference sequence). Trimming took 1 base from V and 7 from J, leaving 14 bases between them. The CDR3 reads CASSLVLGLTNEQFF. CDR3 DNA: TGTGCCAGCAGCTTAGTCCTAGGACTAACTAATGAGCAGTTCTTC.

The V call is TRBV6-1, the J call TRBJ2-5, with D maybe TRBD1 (5 bases). The J call is uncertain, as TRBJ2-7 better fits the DNA end. The CDR3 length is 13 residues. From germline, CDR1 is MNHNS and CDR2 SASEGT. The CDR3 bases are TGTGCCAGCAGTAGACCACAGGACTACGAGCAGTACTTC. Protein product: CASSRPQDYEQYF.

A few counts support this clonotype. The chain recombines TRBV20-1 with TRBJ2-3; TRBD2 matches 7 bases. The J segment lost 7 bases and the V segment lost 6 bases, leaving 7 bases of the junction unmatched. The CDR3 consists of 12 residues. The V gene's germline CDR1 is DFQATT and CDR2 SNEGSKA (reference sequence). For the CDR3, the DNA is TGCAGTGCGCACCAAGCGGGATATACGCAGTATTTT. Translated: CSAHQAGYTQYF.

This clonotype was observed a few times. In DNA, the CDR3 is TGTGCCAGCATGGGGAACCTACGTGAAGCTTTCTTT. It is translated as CASMGNLREAFF. This sequence joins TRBV27 and TRBJ1-1, with D unclear. Germline loops: CDR1 MNHEY, CDR2 SMNVEV (reference sequence). The CDR3 is 12 amino acids. Between the trimmed V and J ends, which lost 7 bases and 7 bases, there was a span of 13 bases.

There are a few counts of this clonotype. The chain employs TRBV5-1 and TRBJ2-5, with D possibly being TRBD1 or TRBD2 (5 bases each). The end of the DNA fits TRBJ2-7 better, so the J call may be wrong. The CDR3 runs 14 residues. From germline, CDR1 is SGHRS and CDR2 YFSETQ. The CDR3: CASSSRDPAYEQYF. CDR3 sequence (DNA): TGCGCCAGCAGCTCGAGGGACCCCGCCTACGAGCAGTACTTC.

The chain carries TRBV6-2 or TRBV6-3 and TRBJ2-2; 7 bases line up with TRBD1. In germline, CDR1 is MNHEY, CDR2 SVGEGT. V lost 3 bases to trimming and J lost 6 bases; unmatched junction nucleotides: 10. CDR3 length: 16 residues. This chain's CDR3 is CASSYSGKGGSGELFF. The CDR3 DNA is TGTGCCAGCAGTTATTCCGGAAAAGGGGGCTCCGGGGAGCTGTTTTTT.

This clonotype was counted only a few times. The chain is built from TRBV7-3 and TRBJ2-5; D may be TRBD1 or TRBD2 (6 bases each). Germline V CDR1 and CDR2: SGHTA, FQGTGA. CDR3 length: 14 residues. Trimming left V 5 bases short and J 5 bases short, with 15 bases between. The CDR3: CASSPTRGGETQYF. The CDR3 bases are TGTGCCAGCAGCCCCACGAGAGGGGGGGAGACCCAGTACTTC.

In its sample, this clonotype was seen many times. The chain employs TRBV11-2 and TRBJ1-6; D gene unclear. V lost 0 bases to trimming and J lost 9 bases, with 3 bases between them. The CDR3 has 12 amino acids. In germline, CDR1 is SGHAT, CDR2 FQNNGV. The CDR3 is CASSLDGSPLHF. The CDR3 nucleotides are TGTGCCAGCAGCTTAGACGGTTCACCCCTCCACTTT.

This clonotype has ten or more counts. The chain is built from TRBV9 and TRBJ1-4; a weak D match, TRBD1 (6 bases). From germline, CDR1 is SGDLS and CDR2 YYNGEE. This CDR3 has 15 amino acids. V lost 0 bases to trimming and J lost 1 base, with 7 bases between them. CDR3 amino acids: CASSVEGGTNEKLFF. The DNA of the CDR3 is TGTGCCAGCAGCGTAGAAGGGGGAACTAATGAAAAACTGTTTTTT.

The chain uses TRBV6-5 and TRBJ2-3; perhaps TRBD1 as D (6 bases). V was clipped by 8 bases and J by 2 bases, with 17 bases between them. Per the germline V gene, CDR1 is MNHEY and CDR2 is SVGAGI. The CDR3 consists of 15 residues. The CDR3 sequence: CASGWGTSSTDTQYF. The CDR3 DNA reads as TGTGCCAGCGGTTGGGGGACAAGCTCCACAGATACGCAGTATTTT.

This chain connects TRBV5-4 to TRBJ1-6; tentatively, D is TRBD1 (5 bases). CDR3 length: 15 residues. V was cut by 4 bases and J by 3 bases, with 11 bases left in between. Per germline, CDR1 SGHNT and CDR2 YYREEE (reference sequence). The CDR3, as DNA: TGTGCCAGCAGCCCCGACAGATTCTATAATTCACCCCTCCACTTT. It is translated as CASSPDRFYNSPLHF.

The rearrangement joins TRBV7-3 to TRBJ1-4, with D perhaps matching TRBD1 (6 bases). Trimming took off 7 bases at V and 0 bases at J, with 12 bases between the two ends. CDR3 length: 15 residues. Germline lookup yields CDR1 SGHTA and CDR2 FQGTGA. CDR3 sequence reads: CASMGGQPTNEKLFF. The CDR3 DNA sequence: TGTGCCAGCATGGGAGGACAGCCAACTAATGAAAAACTGTTTTTT.

The CDR3 bases are TGCAGCGGCCTGACAGGGACGTCCTACGAGCAGTACTTC. Translation: CSGLTGTSYEQYF. The J gene is TRBJ2-7, the V gene TRBV29-1, with 7 bases matching TRBD1. V lost 7 bases and J lost 1; bases outside the gene matches: 7. This CDR3 contains 13 residues. Germline loops: CDR1 SQVTM, CDR2 ANQGSEA.

This clonotype was seen only a few times. This sequence joins TRBV27 and TRBJ2-5; no reliable D call. Per the germline V gene, CDR1 is MNHEY and CDR2 is SMNVEV (reference sequence). This CDR3 contains 13 residues. Trimming left V 5 bases short and J 2 bases short, with 9 bases between. CDR3 nucleotides: TGTGCCAGCAGTCACCCCATGCAAGAGACCCAGTACTTC. Translated, it gives CASSHPMQETQYF.

The table lists this clonotype with a few counts. The chain links TRBV2 to TRBJ1-1; 10 bases align to TRBD1. The V and J ends lost 6 bases and 1 base, in that order; junction bases with no gene match: 8. Germline loops: CDR1 SNHLY, CDR2 FYNNEI. The CDR3 contains 16 residues. DNA of the CDR3: TGTGCCAGCAGGGCCGGGACAGGGGCCAGGAACACTGAAGCTTTCTTT. Residues: CASRAGTGARNTEAFF. The variable domain in full, with the rest retrieved from reference TRBV2 and TRBJ1-1, is EPEVTQTPSHQVTQMGQEVILRCVPISNHLYFYWYRQILGQKVEFLVSFYNNEISEKSEIFDDQFSVERPDGSNFTLKIRSTKLEDSAMYFCASRAGTGARNTEAFFGQGTRLTVV.

This clonotype has more than one count but fewer than ten. The rearrangement uses TRBV4-1 and TRBJ1-1; D not resolved. The CDR3 has 15 residues. Trimming pared 0 bases from V and 11 bases from J, leaving 19 bases between. Germline V lookup: CDR1 MGHRA, CDR2 YSYEKL. The CDR3 loop is CASSQDVSVVLEAFF. The DNA of the CDR3 is TGCGCCAGCAGCCAAGACGTCAGCGTTGTTCTGGAGGCTTTCTTT.

This clonotype was seen a few times. The rearrangement links TRBV7-3 to TRBJ2-1; 10 bases agree with TRBD2. The CDR3 is 14 amino acids. The V gene end was trimmed by 5 bases and the J gene end by 9 bases; junction bases not matched to a gene: 7. Germline V lookup: CDR1 SGHTA, CDR2 FQGTGA. DNA of the CDR3: TGTGCCAGCAGCCCTAGCGGGAGTAAGGTTGAGCAGTTCTTC. This sequence encodes CASSPSGSKVEQFF.